This T cell receptor beta chain was recovered during a study of T cells in Graves' hyperthyroidism and ophthalmopathy. Amplified regions were TCR beta CDR3 sequences from RNA transcripts. First-round RT-PCR targeting the TCR CDR3 was performed with the HTBI primer set. A single record per CDR3 protein comes from TCRdb applying MiXCR to the multiplex PCR reads. The table lists under 400,000 distinct CDR3 sequences, around 25% of them singletons, with less than 85% in the top ten. The CDR3 length is 13 residues. Germline V gene lookup returns CDR1 MNHEY and CDR2 SVGEGT. V lost 7 bases to trimming and J lost 0 bases, with 10 bases between them.

This receptor was identified in a man in his fifties with Graves' hyperthyroidism. Sequenced input: blood. This chain links TRBV6-2 or TRBV6-3 with TRBJ2-7; D uncertain. The CDR3 sequence: CASKAPSSYEQYF. The CDR3 DNA reads TGTGCCAGCAAGGCCCCCAGCTCCTACGAGCAGTACTTC.